This T cell receptor (beta chain) was identified in a study of spatial heterogeneity in lung cancer. Study as a whole: Sequence detection consistently recorded a greater number of beta-chain than alpha-chain sequences.

This clonotype was counted only a few times. TCRdb independently ran MiXCR on the 5' RACE reads; one entry per CDR3 protein. The repertoire has 110,000 or so distinct CDR3 sequences, roughly a tenth of them found once; the top ten carry about 24%. Specified time point: blood at routine non-recurrence follow-up after resection. Material for sequencing was whole RNA from tumor, nontumor lung or frozen PBMC, left unsorted. The CDR3 is made up of 14 amino acids. V lost 4 bases and J 1 base, leaving 10 bases between the germline ends. Germline assignment: CDR1 LNHNV and CDR2 YYDKDF (reference sequence). The clonotype comes from a female donor with early-stage non-small cell lung cancer. The rearrangement links TRBV15 to TRBJ1-2; D unclear. The sample was PBMCs, taken at follow-up. For the CDR3, the DNA is TGTGCCACCAGCATATCCCGGGATAACTATGGCTACACCTTC. This sequence encodes CATSISRDNYGYTF. Together with reference TRBV15 and TRBJ1-2, the CDR3 gives the full variable domain: DAMVIQNPRYQVTQFGKPVTLSCSQTLNHNVMYWYQQKSSQAPKLLFHYYDKDFNNEADTPDNFQSRRPNTSFCFLDIRSPGLGDTAMYLCATSISRDNYGYTFGSGTRLTVV.